These 27 T cell receptor beta chains were all obtained from the same sample, sequenced in a study of control samples from healthy donors and cancer patients. Data came from immunoSEQ multiplex PCR; TCRdb stores just in-frame clones and leaves some out. The top ten hold 9.5% to 15% of the sample, which has about 160,000 clones, approximately 90% seen once. Sequencing was carried out using blood. Source of these receptors: a young man in good health.

This clone was recorded once. V is TRBV7-9 and J is TRBJ1-1; D gene uncertain. V was pared by 6 bases and J by 1 base, with 12 bases between. The CDR3 has 14 residues. Germline V gene lookup returns CDR1 SEHNR and CDR2 FQNEAQ (reference sequence). The DNA of the CDR3 is TGTGCCAGCAGTCGGACGGAGAAGAACACTGAAGCTTTCTTT. As protein: CASSRTEKNTEAFF.

This chain connects TRBV6-5 to TRBJ1-1; the D is unclear. Deletions cut 6 bases from V and 8 bases from J, with 10 bases between. The germline V gene has CDR1 MNHEY and CDR2 SVGAGI. The CDR3 contains 11 residues. For the CDR3, the DNA is TGTGCCAGCAGCCGCGTGGGGGAAGCTTTCTTT. This sequence encodes CASSRVGEAFF.

The chain is built from TRBV18 and TRBJ1-5; 9 nucleotides agree with TRBD1. The length of the CDR3 is 16 residues. Germline V gives CDR1 KGHSH, CDR2 LQKENI. V lost 3 bases, J lost 3 bases, and 6 bases stayed unmatched. Here the CDR3 reads CASSPSTGGNNQPQHF. CDR3 coding DNA: TGTGCCAGCTCACCCTCCACAGGGGGCAACAATCAGCCCCAGCATTTT.

V and J are TRBV2 and TRBJ1-5; 12 bases fit TRBD1. The V gene's germline CDR1 is SNHLY and CDR2 FYNNEI. The length of the CDR3 is 14 residues. Losses at the gene ends were 6 bases for V and 4 bases for J; bases not matched to a gene: 1. The CDR3 DNA is TGTGCCAGCAGGGGACAGGGGGCAAATCAGCCCCAGCATTTT. Its protein is CASRGQGANQPQHF.

The chain combines TRBV19 with TRBJ2-2; 10 positions match TRBD1. Germline-derived CDR1 and CDR2 are LNHDA and SQIVND (reference sequence). The J segment lost 0 bases and the V segment lost 9 bases, leaving 1 base of the junction unmatched. The CDR3 has 14 amino acids. The CDR3 bases are TGTGCCAGCGGGACAGGGGCGAACACCGGGGAGCTGTTTTTT. The encoded protein is CASGTGANTGELFF.

The genes are TRBV7-2 and TRBJ1-1; D may be TRBD1 (5 bases). V was shortened by 6 bases and J by 7 bases, with 12 bases between the two germline ends. Germline values: CDR1 SGHTA, CDR2 FQGNSA. The CDR3 sequence is 12 residues long. CDR3 loop: CASSTDSFEAFF. CDR3 nucleotide sequence: TGTGCCAGCAGTACTGACAGTTTTGAAGCTTTCTTT.

This chain uses TRBV14 with TRBJ2-2; the D is unclear. Germline V gene sequence: CDR1 SGHDN, CDR2 FVKESK. The CDR3 has 14 residues. Trimming cost V 0 bases and J 5 bases, with 7 bases left between them. The CDR3: CASSQDVSTGELFF. The CDR3 DNA sequence: TGTGCCAGCAGCCAAGATGTTAGTACCGGGGAGCTGTTTTTT.

This clone appeared a single time. CDR3 bases: TGTGCCAGCAGCCCCTCCTCCGTGACTAGGGCTTACAATGAGCAGTTCTTC. It encodes CASSPSSVTRAYNEQFF. The chain carries TRBV7-6 and TRBJ2-1, with TRBD2 as a possible D gene (6 bases). Deletions cut 5 bases from V and 4 bases from J, with 21 bases between. The CDR3 is 17 residues long. Germline V gene sequence: CDR1 SGHVS, CDR2 FNYEAQ.

The chain combines TRBV28 with TRBJ1-4; D is ambiguous. Germline CDR1 is MDHEN and CDR2 is SYDVKM. The CDR3 sequence is 15 residues long. V dropped 4 bases and J dropped 3 bases, with 12 bases sitting between them. CDR3 DNA sequence: TGTGCCAGCAGTTCATGGGCCTCCGCTAATGAAAAACTGTTTTTT. Residues: CASSSWASANEKLFF.

The chain couples TRBV19 to TRBJ2-1; 8 bases match TRBD2. This CDR3 has 14 residues. Trimming cost V 6 bases and J 2 bases; bases outside gene matches: 3. CDR1 is LNHDA and CDR2 is SQIVND in the germline V gene (reference sequence). CDR3 DNA: TGTGCCAGTAGAACTAGCGGAACCTACAATGAGCAGTTCTTC. Amino acid sequence: CASRTSGTYNEQFF.

The J gene is TRBJ2-5, the V gene TRBV11-3; tentatively, D is TRBD1 (5 bases). The V gene lost 4 bases and the J gene lost 4 bases, with 16 bases spanning the gap. Germline V gene sequence: CDR1 SGHNT, CDR2 YENEEA. This CDR3 spans 15 amino acids. CDR3 DNA sequence: TGTGCCAGCAGCTCAGGGTTGGGTATGGGAGAGACCCAGTACTTC. Translated: CASSSGLGMGETQYF.

The J gene is TRBJ1-2, the V gene TRBV5-1; possibly TRBD1 for D (5 bases). CDR1 and CDR2 from the germline V gene are SGHRS and YFSETQ. V was trimmed by 1 base and J by 2 bases, leaving 9 bases between them. CDR3 length: 14 amino acids. In DNA form, the CDR3 reads TGCGCCAGCAGCTTGTCTGGGGGAAACTATGGCTACACCTTC. This translates into CASSLSGGNYGYTF.

The V gene is TRBV6-2 or TRBV6-3, the J gene TRBJ1-3; D gene unclear. The CDR3 covers 16 residues. The V end was cut by 0 bases, the J end by 2 bases, with 11 bases between. Germline V gene lookup returns CDR1 MNHEY and CDR2 SVGEGT. CDR3 region: CASSYSDGNPGNTIYF. Here the CDR3 DNA reads TGTGCCAGCAGTTACTCTGACGGGAATCCTGGAAACACCATATATTTT.

The J gene is TRBJ1-1, the V gene TRBV15; the match to TRBD1 covers 7 bases. The CDR3 runs to 16 residues. V was pared by 0 bases and J by 0 bases, with 4 bases of the junction left unmatched. The germline V gene has CDR1 LNHNV and CDR2 YYDKDF (reference sequence). The DNA of the CDR3 is TGTGCCACCAGCAGAGAAACAGGGGTCTTGAACACTGAAGCTTTCTTT. Its protein product is CATSRETGVLNTEAFF.

The V and J genes are TRBV28 and TRBJ1-5; D possibly corresponds to TRBD1 (5 bases). The CDR3 extends over 13 amino acids. CDR1 and CDR2 (germline): MDHEN, SYDVKM. V lost 7 bases to trimming and J lost 2 bases, with 9 bases between them. The CDR3 DNA reads as TGTGCCAGCACAGGACACCGCAATCAGCCCCAGCATTTT. This sequence encodes CASTGHRNQPQHF. The full variable domain, its missing parts supplied by reference TRBV28 and TRBJ1-5, is DVKVTQSSRYLVKRTGEKVFLECVQDMDHENMFWYRQDPGLGLRLIYFSYDVKMKEKGDIPEGYSVSREKKERFSLILESASTNQTSMYLCASTGHRNQPQHFGDGTRLSIL.

This clone showed up just once. This rearrangement joins TRBV28 to TRBJ2-1, with 16 bases identical to TRBD2. This CDR3 region has 17 residues. CDR1 is MDHEN, CDR2 SYDVKM, per germline. J lost 10 bases, V lost 5 bases, and 11 bases had no gene match. CDR3 sequence: CASSVPGTSGRAFEQFF. CDR3 DNA sequence: TGTGCCAGCAGTGTCCCCGGGACTAGCGGGAGGGCCTTCGAGCAGTTCTTC.

This chain uses TRBV6-6 with TRBJ2-7; TRBD2 might be the D (6 bases). The V end was cut by 0 bases, the J end by 3 bases, with 15 bases between. Germline V gene lookup returns CDR1 MNHNY and CDR2 SVGAGI (reference sequence). The CDR3 sequence is 16 residues long. The CDR3 DNA sequence: TGTGCCAGCAGTTACTCGCCAAAGGAGGGAATCTACGAGCAGTACTTC. Translation: CASSYSPKEGIYEQYF.

The chain links TRBV4-1 to TRBJ1-1; TRBD1 matches at 12 bases. The V gene's germline CDR1 is MGHRA and CDR2 YSYEKL. Trimming took 3 bases from V and 13 from J; bases not matched to a gene: 9. This CDR3 region has 14 residues. CDR3 protein: CASSQNSGTGGVFF. The DNA for the CDR3 is TGCGCCAGCAGCCAGAACAGCGGGACAGGGGGCGTTTTCTTT.

The gene calls are TRBV19 and TRBJ2-3; D might be TRBD1 or TRBD2, each matching 6 bases. The germline CDR1 and CDR2 sequences are LNHDA and SQIVND (reference sequence). V was shortened by 3 bases and J by 4 bases, with 14 bases between the two germline ends. The CDR3 is 15 residues long. CDR3 in amino acids: CASSMSGARSDTQYF. DNA of the CDR3: TGTGCCAGTAGTATGTCGGGGGCGCGGTCAGATACGCAGTATTTT.

This sequence joins TRBV25-1 and TRBJ1-4, with D possibly TRBD1 on 5 matching bases. Germline CDR1 is MGHDK and CDR2 is SYGVNS. CDR3 length equals 15 residues. V lost 6 bases and J 5 bases, leaving 16 bases between the germline ends. This CDR3 is CASSGPGRMNEKLFF. The CDR3 nucleotides read TGTGCCAGCAGCGGCCCGGGACGAATGAATGAAAAACTGTTTTTT.

CDR3 residues: CASSVSGRAETDTQYF. The CDR3 DNA reads TGTGCCAGCAGTGTTAGCGGGAGGGCCGAGACAGATACGCAGTATTTT. V usage is TRBV9 and J usage is TRBJ2-3; the match to TRBD2 covers 11 bases. The CDR3 totals 16 residues. Looked up from germline, CDR1 is SGDLS and CDR2 is YYNGEE. V was pared by 5 bases and J by 3 bases, with 8 bases of the junction left unmatched.

J is TRBJ1-2 and V is TRBV19; 10 nucleotides line up with TRBD1. After removal of 2 bases from V and 5 bases from J, the junction contained 5 bases not matched to a gene. This CDR3 contains 15 residues. In germline, CDR1 is LNHDA, CDR2 SQIVND (reference sequence). This CDR3 reads CASSIRTGGGYGYTF. The CDR3 nucleotides are TGTGCCAGTAGTATACGGACAGGGGGTGGATATGGCTACACCTTC.

This clone has a handful of counts. The chain combines TRBV9 with TRBJ1-1; no firm D call. V gave up 4 bases and J gave up 2 bases, with 12 bases separating them. The CDR3 runs 14 residues. CDR1 and CDR2 from the germline V gene are SGDLS and YYNGEE. CDR3 in amino acids: CASSPQVSNTEAFF. The DNA for the CDR3 is TGTGCCAGCAGCCCTCAGGTTTCAAACACTGAAGCTTTCTTT.

The gene calls are TRBV20-1 and TRBJ1-2; no reliable D call. This CDR3 contains 11 residues. CDR1 and CDR2 from the germline V gene are DFQATT and SNEGSKA (reference sequence). Trimming stripped 5 bases from V and 8 bases from J, with 12 bases between. For the CDR3, the DNA is TGCAGTGCTGGTATATTCCCCGGCTACACCTTC. Translation gives CSAGIFPGYTF.

This chain uses TRBV25-1 with TRBJ1-4; a weak D match, TRBD1 (5 bases). V lost 6 bases and J lost 5, with 10 bases in between. The CDR3 extends over 13 amino acids. Germline V CDR1 and CDR2: MGHDK, SYGVNS. The DNA for the CDR3 is TGTGCCAGCAGGAGGGGTGGAAATGAAAAACTGTTTTTT. As protein: CASRRGGNEKLFF.

The chain carries TRBV13 and TRBJ2-7; D perhaps matches TRBD2 (5 bases). The germline CDR1 and CDR2 sequences are PRHDT and FYEKMQ (reference sequence). The V end was cut by 5 bases, the J end by 2 bases, with 13 bases between. The CDR3 covers 14 residues. The CDR3 reads CASSPRLHAYEQYF. CDR3 DNA sequence: TGTGCCAGCAGCCCTCGACTACATGCCTACGAGCAGTACTTC.

Here the CDR3 DNA reads TGTGCCAGCACGCTGGACAGACTAACAGATACGCAGTATTTT. This sequence encodes CASTLDRLTDTQYF. The V and J genes are TRBV11-2 and TRBJ2-3; D is perhaps TRBD1 (6 bases). V lost 7 bases and J lost 3, with 14 bases in between. The CDR3 sequence is 14 residues long. CDR1 and CDR2 (germline): SGHAT, FQNNGV.